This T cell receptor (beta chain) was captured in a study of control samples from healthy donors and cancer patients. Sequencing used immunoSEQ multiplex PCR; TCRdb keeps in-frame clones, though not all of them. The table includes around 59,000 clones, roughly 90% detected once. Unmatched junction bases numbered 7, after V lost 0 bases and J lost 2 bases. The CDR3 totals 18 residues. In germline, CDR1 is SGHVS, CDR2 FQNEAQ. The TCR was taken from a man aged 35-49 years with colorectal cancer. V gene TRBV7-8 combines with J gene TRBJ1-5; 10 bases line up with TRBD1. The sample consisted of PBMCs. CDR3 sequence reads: CASSLARWDRGGNQPQHF. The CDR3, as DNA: TGTGCCAGCAGCTTAGCGCGGTGGGACAGGGGTGGCAATCAGCCCCAGCATTTT.